The clone carrying this T cell receptor (beta chain) was counted at least ten times. Its cognate antigen is unknown. The data belong to a study of neurological immune-mediated disorders. General observations from the study: Healthy controls had more TCR clonal expansion than multiple sclerosis, which showed the least, whereas HTLV-1-associated myelopathy showed the most.

Each CDR3 protein gets one entry after TCRdb re-called the 5' RACE reads with MiXCR. The sample consists of tens of thousands of distinct CDR3 sequences, around 14% of them appearing once. From germline, CDR1 is SGHRS and CDR2 YFSETQ. The CDR3 length is 14 residues. V dropped 4 bases and J dropped 10 bases, with 18 bases sitting between them. Sequencing was performed on PBMCs. The sequence derives from a woman aged 45-60 years in good health. The J gene is TRBJ2-1, the V gene TRBV5-1; D perhaps matches TRBD1 (5 bases). CDR3 nucleotides: TGCGCCAGCAGCACCGACAGTCCACTTGGGGAGCAGTTCTTC. Protein sequence: CASSTDSPLGEQFF. Complete variable domain (other parts from reference TRBV5-1 and TRBJ2-1): KAGVTQTPRYLIKTRGQQVTLSCSPISGHRSVSWYQQTPGQGLQFLFEYFSETQRNKGNFPGRFSGRQFSNSRSEMNVSTLELGDSALYLCASSTDSPLGEQFFGPGTRLTVL.